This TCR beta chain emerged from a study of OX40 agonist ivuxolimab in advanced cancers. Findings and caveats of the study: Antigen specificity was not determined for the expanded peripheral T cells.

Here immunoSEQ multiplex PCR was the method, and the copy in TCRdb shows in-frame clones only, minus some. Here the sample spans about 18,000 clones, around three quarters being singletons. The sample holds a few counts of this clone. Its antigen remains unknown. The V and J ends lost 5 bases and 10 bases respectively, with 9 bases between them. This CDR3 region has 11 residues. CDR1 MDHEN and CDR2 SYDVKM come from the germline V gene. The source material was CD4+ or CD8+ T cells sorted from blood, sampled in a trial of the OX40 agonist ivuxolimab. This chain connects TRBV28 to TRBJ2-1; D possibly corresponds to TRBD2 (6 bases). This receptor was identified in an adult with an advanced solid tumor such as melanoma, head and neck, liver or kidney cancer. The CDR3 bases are TGTGCCAGCAGTCCCGCGGGGGAGCAGTTCTTC. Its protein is CASSPAGEQFF.